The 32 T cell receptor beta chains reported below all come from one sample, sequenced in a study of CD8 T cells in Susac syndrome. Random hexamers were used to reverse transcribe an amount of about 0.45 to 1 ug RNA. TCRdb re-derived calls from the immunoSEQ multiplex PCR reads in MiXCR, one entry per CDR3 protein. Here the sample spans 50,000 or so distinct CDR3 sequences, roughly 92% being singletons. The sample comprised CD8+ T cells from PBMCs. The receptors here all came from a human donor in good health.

The CDR3 DNA sequence: TGTGCCAGCAGCCAAGGGTTAACCTACGAGCAGTACTTC. Its translation: CASSQGLTYEQYF. The chain has TRBV3-1 and TRBJ2-7; no clear D. This CDR3 region has 13 residues. CDR1 and CDR2 from the germline V gene are LGHDT and YNNKEL (reference sequence). Trimming cost V 1 base and J 2 bases, with 6 bases left between them.

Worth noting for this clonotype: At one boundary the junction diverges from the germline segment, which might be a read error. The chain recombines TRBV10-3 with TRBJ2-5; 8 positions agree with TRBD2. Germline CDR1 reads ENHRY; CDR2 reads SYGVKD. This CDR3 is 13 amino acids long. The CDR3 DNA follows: TGTGCCATCAGTGAGTCGGGACTAGAGCCCCAGTACTTC. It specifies CAISESGLEPQYF.

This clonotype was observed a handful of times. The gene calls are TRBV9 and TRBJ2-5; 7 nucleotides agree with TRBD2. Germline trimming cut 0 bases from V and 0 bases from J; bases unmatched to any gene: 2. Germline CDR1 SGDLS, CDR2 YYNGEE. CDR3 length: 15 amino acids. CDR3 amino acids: CASSVGLADQETQYF. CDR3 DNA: TGTGCCAGCAGCGTAGGACTAGCTGACCAAGAGACCCAGTACTTC.

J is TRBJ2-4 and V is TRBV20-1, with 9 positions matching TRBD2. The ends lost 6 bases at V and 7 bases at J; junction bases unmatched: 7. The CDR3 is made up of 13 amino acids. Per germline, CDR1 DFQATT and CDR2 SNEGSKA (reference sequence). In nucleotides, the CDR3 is TGCAGTGCGTGCGGGACTAGCAGCAACATTCAGTACTTC. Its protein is CSACGTSSNIQYF.

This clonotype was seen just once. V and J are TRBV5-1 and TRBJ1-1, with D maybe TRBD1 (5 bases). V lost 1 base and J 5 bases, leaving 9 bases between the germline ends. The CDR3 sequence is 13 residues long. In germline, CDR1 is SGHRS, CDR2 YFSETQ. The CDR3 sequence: CASSLSGVTEAFF. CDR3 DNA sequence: TGCGCCAGCAGCTTGTCGGGGGTGACTGAAGCTTTCTTT.

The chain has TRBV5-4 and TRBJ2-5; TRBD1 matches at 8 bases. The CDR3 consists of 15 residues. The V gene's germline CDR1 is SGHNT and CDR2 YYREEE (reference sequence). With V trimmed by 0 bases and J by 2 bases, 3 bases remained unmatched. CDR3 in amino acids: CASSLGTGRQETQYF. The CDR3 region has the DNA TGTGCCAGCAGCTTGGGGACAGGGAGACAAGAGACCCAGTACTTC.

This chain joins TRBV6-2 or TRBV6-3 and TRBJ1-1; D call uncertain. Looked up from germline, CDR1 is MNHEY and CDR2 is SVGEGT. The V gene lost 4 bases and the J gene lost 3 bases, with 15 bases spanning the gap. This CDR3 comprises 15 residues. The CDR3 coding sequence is TGTGCCAGCAGTTTCCCCCCGAGCGGTTACACTGAAGCTTTCTTT. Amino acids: CASSFPPSGYTEAFF.

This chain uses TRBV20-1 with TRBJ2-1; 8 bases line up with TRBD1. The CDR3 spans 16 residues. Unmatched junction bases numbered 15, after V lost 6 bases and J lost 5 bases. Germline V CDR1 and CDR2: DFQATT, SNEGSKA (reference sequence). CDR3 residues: CSAPHQTGVAHNEQFF. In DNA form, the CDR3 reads TGCAGTGCGCCTCACCAGACAGGGGTCGCGCACAATGAGCAGTTCTTC.

The CDR3 loop is CASSLELSSYNEQFF. In nucleotides, the CDR3 is TGTGCCAGCAGCTTGGAGCTGAGCTCCTACAATGAGCAGTTCTTC. The chain is built from TRBV11-2 and TRBJ2-1, with D hard to call. This CDR3 is built from 15 residues. V was shortened by 3 bases and J by 0 bases, with 9 bases between the two germline ends. Looked up from germline, CDR1 is SGHAT and CDR2 is FQNNGV.

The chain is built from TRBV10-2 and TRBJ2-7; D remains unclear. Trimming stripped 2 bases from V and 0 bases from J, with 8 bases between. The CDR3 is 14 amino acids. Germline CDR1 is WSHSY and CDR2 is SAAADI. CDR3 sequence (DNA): TGCGCCAGCAGTGAGGACGGTAGCTCCTACGAGCAGTACTTC. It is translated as CASSEDGSSYEQYF.

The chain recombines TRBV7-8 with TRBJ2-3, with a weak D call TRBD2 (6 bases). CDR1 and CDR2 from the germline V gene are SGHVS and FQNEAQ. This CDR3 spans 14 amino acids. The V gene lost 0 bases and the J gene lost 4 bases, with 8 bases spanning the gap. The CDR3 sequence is CASSLAGLADTQYF. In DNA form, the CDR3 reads TGTGCCAGCAGCTTAGCGGGACTCGCAGATACGCAGTATTTT.

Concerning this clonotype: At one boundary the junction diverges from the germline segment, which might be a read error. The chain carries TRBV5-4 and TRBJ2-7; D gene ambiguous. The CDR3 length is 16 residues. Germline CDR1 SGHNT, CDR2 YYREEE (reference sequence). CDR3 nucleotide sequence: TGTACCAGCAGCCTGGGTGGGAAACTAAGCTCCTACGAGCAGTACTTC. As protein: CTSSLGGKLSSYEQYF.

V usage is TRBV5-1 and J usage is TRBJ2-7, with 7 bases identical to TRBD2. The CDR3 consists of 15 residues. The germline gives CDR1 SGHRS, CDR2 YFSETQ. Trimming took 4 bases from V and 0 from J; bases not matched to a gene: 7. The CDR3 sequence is CASSLNGGSSYEQYF. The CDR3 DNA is TGCGCCAGCAGCCTCAACGGCGGGAGCTCCTACGAGCAGTACTTC. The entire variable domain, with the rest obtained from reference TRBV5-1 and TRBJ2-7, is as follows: KAGVTQTPRYLIKTRGQQVTLSCSPISGHRSVSWYQQTPGQGLQFLFEYFSETQRNKGNFPGRFSGRQFSNSRSEMNVSTLELGDSALYLCASSLNGGSSYEQYFGPGTRLTVT.

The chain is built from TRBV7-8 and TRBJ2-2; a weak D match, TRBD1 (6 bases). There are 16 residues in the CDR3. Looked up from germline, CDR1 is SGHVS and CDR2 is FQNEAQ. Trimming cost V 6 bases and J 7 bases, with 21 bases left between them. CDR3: CASRRVGGRGHGELFF. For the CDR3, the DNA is TGTGCCAGCAGGCGGGTTGGGGGCCGAGGTCACGGGGAGCTGTTTTTT.

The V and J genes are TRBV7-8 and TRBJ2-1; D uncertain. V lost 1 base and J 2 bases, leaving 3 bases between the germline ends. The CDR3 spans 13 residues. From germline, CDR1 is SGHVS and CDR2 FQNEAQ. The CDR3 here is CASSLGAYNEQFF. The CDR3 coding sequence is TGTGCCAGCAGCTTAGGAGCCTACAATGAGCAGTTCTTC.

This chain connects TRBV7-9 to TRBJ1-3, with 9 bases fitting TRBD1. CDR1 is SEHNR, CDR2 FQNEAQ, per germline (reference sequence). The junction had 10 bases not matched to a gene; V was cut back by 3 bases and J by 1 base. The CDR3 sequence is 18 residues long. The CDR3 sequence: CASSLGDRARRSGNTIYF. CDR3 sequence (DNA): TGTGCCAGCAGCTTGGGGGACAGGGCAAGGAGGTCTGGAAACACCATATATTTT.

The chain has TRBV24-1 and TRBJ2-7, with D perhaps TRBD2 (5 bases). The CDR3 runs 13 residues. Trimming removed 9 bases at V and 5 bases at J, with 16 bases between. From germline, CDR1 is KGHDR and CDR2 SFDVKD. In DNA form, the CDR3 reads TGTGCCACCCGGGCCGCCGGAGGCAACGAGCAGTACTTC. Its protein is CATRAAGGNEQYF.

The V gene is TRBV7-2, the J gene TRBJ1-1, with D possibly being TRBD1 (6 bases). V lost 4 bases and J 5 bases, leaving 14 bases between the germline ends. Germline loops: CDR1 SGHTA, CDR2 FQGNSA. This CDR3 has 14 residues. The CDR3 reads CASSSTTGWTEAFF. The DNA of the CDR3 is TGTGCCAGCAGCTCGACGACAGGTTGGACTGAAGCTTTCTTT.

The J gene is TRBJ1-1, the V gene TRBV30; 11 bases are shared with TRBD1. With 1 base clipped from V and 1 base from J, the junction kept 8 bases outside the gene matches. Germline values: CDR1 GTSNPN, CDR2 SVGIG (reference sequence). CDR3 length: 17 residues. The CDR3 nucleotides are TGTGCCTGGAGTGGGATGGGACAGGGGGAAAAGAACACTGAAGCTTTCTTT. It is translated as CAWSGMGQGEKNTEAFF.

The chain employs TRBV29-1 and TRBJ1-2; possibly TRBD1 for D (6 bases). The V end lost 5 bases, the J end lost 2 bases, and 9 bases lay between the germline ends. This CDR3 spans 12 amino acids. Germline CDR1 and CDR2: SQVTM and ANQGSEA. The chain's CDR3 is CSVRDTNYGYTF. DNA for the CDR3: TGCAGCGTTCGGGACACCAACTATGGCTACACCTTC.

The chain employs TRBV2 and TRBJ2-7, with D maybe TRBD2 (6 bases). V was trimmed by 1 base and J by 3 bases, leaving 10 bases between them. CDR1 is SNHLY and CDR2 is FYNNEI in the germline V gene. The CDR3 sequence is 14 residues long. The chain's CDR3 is CASSEGDSYYEQYF. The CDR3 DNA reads TGTGCCAGCAGTGAAGGGGACTCTTACTACGAGCAGTACTTC.

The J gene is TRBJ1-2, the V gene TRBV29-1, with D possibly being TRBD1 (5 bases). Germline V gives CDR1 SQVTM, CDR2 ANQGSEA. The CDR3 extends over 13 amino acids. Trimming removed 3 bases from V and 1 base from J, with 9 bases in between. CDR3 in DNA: TGCAGCGTTGATAGACAGAGTAACTATGGCTACACCTTC. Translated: CSVDRQSNYGYTF.

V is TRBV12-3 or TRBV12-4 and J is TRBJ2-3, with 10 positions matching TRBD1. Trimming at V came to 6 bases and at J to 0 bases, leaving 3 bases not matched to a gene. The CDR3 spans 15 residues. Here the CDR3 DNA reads TGTGCCAGCAGCCCGGGACAGGGGAGCACAGATACGCAGTATTTT. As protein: CASSPGQGSTDTQYF.

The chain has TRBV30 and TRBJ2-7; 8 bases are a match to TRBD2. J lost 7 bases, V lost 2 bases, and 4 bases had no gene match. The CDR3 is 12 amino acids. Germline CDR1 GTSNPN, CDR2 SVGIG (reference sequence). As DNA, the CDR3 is TGTGCCTGGAGTTTCAAGCGGGAGGAGCAGTACTTC. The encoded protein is CAWSFKREEQYF.

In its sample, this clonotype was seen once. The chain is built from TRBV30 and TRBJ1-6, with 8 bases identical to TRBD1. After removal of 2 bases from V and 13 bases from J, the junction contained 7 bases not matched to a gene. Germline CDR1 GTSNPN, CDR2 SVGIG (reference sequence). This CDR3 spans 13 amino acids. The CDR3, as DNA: TGTGCCTGGAGTTCAGACAGGGGAAGGCCCCTCCACTTT. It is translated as CAWSSDRGRPLHF.

Here the CDR3 DNA reads TGTGCCAGCAGCTCCCTGACCGTACAGGGCTACGAGCAGTACTTC. Its protein product is CASSSLTVQGYEQYF. The rearrangement uses TRBV6-5 and TRBJ2-7, with a weak D call TRBD1 (6 bases). Trimming removed 6 bases at V and 3 bases at J, with 18 bases between. Germline-derived CDR1 and CDR2 are MNHEY and SVGAGI. The CDR3 runs to 15 residues.

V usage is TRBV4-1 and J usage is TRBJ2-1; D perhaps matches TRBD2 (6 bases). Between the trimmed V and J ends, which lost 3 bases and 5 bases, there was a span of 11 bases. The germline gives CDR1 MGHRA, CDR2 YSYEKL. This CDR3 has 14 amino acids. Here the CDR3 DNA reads TGCGCCAGCAGCCACGGAGGGCCTAACAATGAGCAGTTCTTC. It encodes CASSHGGPNNEQFF.

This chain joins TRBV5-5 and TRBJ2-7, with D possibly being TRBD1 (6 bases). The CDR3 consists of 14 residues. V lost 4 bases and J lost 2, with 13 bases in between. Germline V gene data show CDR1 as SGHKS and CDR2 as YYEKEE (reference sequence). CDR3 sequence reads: CASSLGTSPYEQYF. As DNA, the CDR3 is TGTGCCAGCAGCCTAGGGACATCTCCCTACGAGCAGTACTTC.

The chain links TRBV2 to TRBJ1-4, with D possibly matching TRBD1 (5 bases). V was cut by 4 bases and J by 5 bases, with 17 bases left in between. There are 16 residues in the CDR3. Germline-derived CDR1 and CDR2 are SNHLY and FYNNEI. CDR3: CASSVLSGAENEKLFF. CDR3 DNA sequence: TGTGCCAGCAGTGTGTTGAGCGGGGCCGAAAATGAAAAACTGTTTTTT.

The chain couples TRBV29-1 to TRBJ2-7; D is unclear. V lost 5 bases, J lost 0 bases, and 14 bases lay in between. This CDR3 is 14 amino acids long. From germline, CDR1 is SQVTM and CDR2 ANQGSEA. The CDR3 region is CSVRGGSSSYEQYF. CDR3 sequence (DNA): TGCAGCGTTCGAGGTGGCTCTAGCTCCTACGAGCAGTACTTC.

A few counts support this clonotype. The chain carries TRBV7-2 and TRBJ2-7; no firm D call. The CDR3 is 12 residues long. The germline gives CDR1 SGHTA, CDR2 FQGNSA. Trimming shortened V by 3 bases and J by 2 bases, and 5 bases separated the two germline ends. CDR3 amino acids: CASSLSPYEQYF. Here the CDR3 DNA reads TGTGCCAGCAGCTTGAGTCCCTACGAGCAGTACTTC.

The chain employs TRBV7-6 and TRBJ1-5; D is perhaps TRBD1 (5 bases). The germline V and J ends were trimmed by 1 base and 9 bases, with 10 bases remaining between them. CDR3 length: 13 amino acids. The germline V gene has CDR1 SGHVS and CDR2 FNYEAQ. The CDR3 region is CASSLGGAGPQHF. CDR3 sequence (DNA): TGTGCCAGCAGCTTAGGGGGCGCCGGGCCCCAGCATTTT.